This T cell receptor beta chain is from a study of OX40 agonist ivuxolimab in advanced cancers. Study-wide context: Clinicians treated patients with ivuxolimab, an agonistic anti-OX40 (CD134) antibody. The eligibility criteria allowed prior anti-PD-1, anti-PD-L1 or anti-CTLA-4 therapy, and approximately 40% had some.

Sequenced by immunoSEQ multiplex PCR; TCRdb stores in-frame clones only, minus some. The table includes about 22,000 clones, roughly 80% detected once. Source: CD4+ or CD8+ T cells sorted from blood, taken in a trial of the OX40 agonist ivuxolimab. This receptor was obtained from an adult with an advanced solid tumor such as melanoma, head and neck, liver or kidney cancer.

CDR3 in DNA: TGTGCCAGCAGCTTAGGGGGGCTTCGTGAGACCCAGTACTTC. Its protein is CASSLGGLRETQYF. The gene calls are TRBV13 and TRBJ2-5, with D tentatively TRBD1 (5 bases). Trimming stripped 0 bases from V and 5 bases from J, with 10 bases between. The CDR3 consists of 14 residues. Germline lookup yields CDR1 PRHDT and CDR2 FYEKMQ (reference sequence).